Each of the 20 T cell receptor beta chains below was sequenced from the same sample in a study of OX40 agonist ivuxolimab in advanced cancers. Library creation used the immunoSEQ multiplex PCR assay. TCRdb's version of the immuneACCESS table is confined to in-frame rearrangements and falls short of the full clone set. An unresolved V gene accounts for under half of the shortfall where checked; the remainder is of unknown origin. This sample lists roughly 41,000 clones; roughly 85% were detected once. Clones ranked in the top ten supply around 58% of the sample. Sample: CD4+ or CD8+ T cells sorted from blood, taken in a trial of the OX40 agonist ivuxolimab. The source is an adult with an advanced solid tumor such as melanoma, head and neck, liver or kidney cancer.

The chain couples TRBV11-2 to TRBJ1-6; D unclear. The length of the CDR3 is 16 residues. Trimming took 5 bases from V and 4 from J, leaving 15 bases between them. Per the germline V gene, CDR1 is SGHAT and CDR2 is FQNNGV. Written as DNA, the CDR3 is TGTGCCAGCAGCCACGGAGGGAACAGATATAATTCACCCCTCCACTTT. This encodes CASSHGGNRYNSPLHF. Full variable domain (remainder filled in from reference TRBV11-2 and TRBJ1-6): EAGVAQSPRYKIIEKRQSVAFWCNPISGHATLYWYQQILGQGPKLLIQFQNNGVVDDSQLPKDRFSAERLKGVDSTLKIQPAKLEDSAVYLCASSHGGNRYNSPLHFGNGTRLTVT.

The V call is TRBV27, the J call TRBJ2-7; 9 bases fit TRBD2. The CDR3 consists of 13 residues. The J segment lost 2 bases and the V segment lost 6 bases, leaving 2 bases of the junction unmatched. The V gene's germline CDR1 is MNHEY and CDR2 SMNVEV (reference sequence). As DNA, the CDR3 is TGTGCCAGCAGGTCTAGCGGGGCCTACGAGCAGTACTTC. Amino acids: CASRSSGAYEQYF.

This chain uses TRBV5-1 with TRBJ1-4; TRBD1 aligns across 8 bases. V was clipped by 0 bases and J by 4 bases; unmatched bases: 2. Germline V gives CDR1 SGHRS, CDR2 YFSETQ. The CDR3 has 15 amino acids. The DNA of the CDR3 is TGCGCCAGCAGCTTGGCAGGGGGCGTTAATGAAAAACTGTTTTTT. Amino acids: CASSLAGGVNEKLFF.

This rearrangement joins TRBV4-3 to TRBJ2-1; possibly TRBD1 for D (6 bases). This CDR3 contains 16 residues. V was pared by 3 bases and J by 7 bases, with 19 bases between. CDR1 and CDR2 (germline): LGHNA, YSLEER. The CDR3 sequence: CASSQSGAADWNEQFF. The CDR3 nucleotides read TGCGCCAGCAGCCAGTCAGGGGCCGCCGATTGGAATGAGCAGTTCTTC.

The rearrangement joins TRBV6-5 to TRBJ2-1; weak D call: TRBD2 (5 bases). Germline V gene data show CDR1 as MNHEY and CDR2 as SVGAGI. V was clipped by 1 base and J by 4 bases, with 8 bases between them. This CDR3 is 14 amino acids long. CDR3 loop: CASSYFPGYNEQFF. The DNA of the CDR3 is TGTGCCAGCAGTTACTTTCCGGGATACAATGAGCAGTTCTTC.

The rearrangement uses TRBV9 and TRBJ1-1; 8 nucleotides line up with TRBD1. The CDR3 length is 14 residues. Germline V gives CDR1 SGDLS, CDR2 YYNGEE. V was pared by 0 bases and J by 6 bases, with 4 bases of the junction left unmatched. This chain's CDR3 is CASSVGRGQAEAFF. CDR3 in DNA: TGTGCCAGCAGCGTAGGGAGGGGACAGGCTGAAGCTTTCTTT.

The chain joins TRBV7-5 to TRBJ2-5; the D call in the table, TRBD1, was not verified against the DNA. TRBV7-5 is reported as a pseudogene. The CDR3 runs 14 residues. The CDR3 spells CVRSPLGAEETQYF. The DNA of the CDR3 is TGTGTCAGAAGTCCCCTTGGGGCTGAGGAGACCCAGTACTTC.

Remarks on this clone: One end of the junction varies from germline; a read error may be responsible. V is TRBV6-4 and J is TRBJ2-7; the match to TRBD2 covers 11 bases. This CDR3 spans 15 amino acids. In germline, CDR1 is MRHNA, CDR2 SNTAGT. CDR3 sequence reads: CASSDSAGASGRIFF. In DNA, the CDR3 is TGTGCCAGCAGTGACTCGGCAGGGGCTAGCGGGAGGATTTTCTTC.

This clone was observed a single time. The chain uses TRBV16 and TRBJ2-7, with D tentatively TRBD1 or TRBD2 (6 bases each). V was trimmed by 6 bases and J by 6 bases, leaving 21 bases between them. The length of the CDR3 is 15 residues. The germline V gene has CDR1 KGHSY and CDR2 FQNENV. DNA for the CDR3: TGTGCCAGCAGTCCAACGGGGGCTAGTGGCTCCGAGCAGTACTTC. This encodes CASSPTGASGSEQYF. The full variable domain, its missing parts supplied by reference TRBV16 and TRBJ2-7, is GEEVAQTPKHLVRGEGQKAKLYCAPIKGHSYVFWYQQVLKNEFKFLISFQNENVFDETGMPKERFSAKCLPNSPCSLEIQATKLEDSAVYFCASSPTGASGSEQYFGPGTRLTVT.

The chain has TRBV30 and TRBJ2-7, with TRBD1 as a possible D gene (6 bases). Germline V CDR1 and CDR2: GTSNPN, SVGIG (reference sequence). The CDR3 spans 15 residues. V was cut by 4 bases and J by 2 bases, with 18 bases left in between. The CDR3 loop is CAWNPAGQLPYEQYF. The CDR3 DNA is TGTGCCTGGAACCCCGCAGGACAGCTGCCCTACGAGCAGTACTTC.

A single count supports this clone. The chain joins TRBV18 to TRBJ2-7; D possibly corresponds to TRBD1 (5 bases). Trimming took 5 bases from V and 0 from J, leaving 11 bases between them. CDR1 and CDR2 from the germline V gene are KGHSH and LQKENI. The CDR3 totals 14 residues. The CDR3 here is CASSSQGFSYEQYF. For the CDR3, the DNA is TGTGCCAGCTCATCCCAGGGCTTCTCCTACGAGCAGTACTTC.

This rearrangement joins TRBV15 to TRBJ2-1, with D maybe TRBD2 (6 bases). The CDR3 runs 18 residues. The germline CDR1 and CDR2 sequences are LNHNV and YYDKDF (reference sequence). V gave up 0 bases and J gave up 6 bases, with 21 bases separating them. CDR3 sequence (DNA): TGTGCCACCAGCAGAGATGGAGGGTGGAGAGGGAACCCCAATGAGCAGTTCTTC. Amino acid sequence: CATSRDGGWRGNPNEQFF.

The rearrangement links TRBV18 to TRBJ2-7, with unresolved D. Trimming removed 6 bases at V and 0 bases at J, with 21 bases between. Per germline, CDR1 KGHSH and CDR2 LQKENI. The CDR3 extends over 17 amino acids. CDR3 residues: CASSPPFGATFSYEQYF. The CDR3 DNA reads TGTGCCAGCTCTCCGCCTTTCGGAGCGACTTTCTCCTACGAGCAGTACTTC.

The V gene is TRBV28, the J gene TRBJ1-4; 9 bases agree with TRBD1. The CDR3 is 15 amino acids. The V gene end was trimmed by 3 bases and the J gene end by 8 bases; junction bases not matched to a gene: 7. Germline V gives CDR1 MDHEN, CDR2 SYDVKM. CDR3 bases: TGTGCCAGCAGTTTCCCGACAGGGGGAAGCGAAAAACTGTTTTTT. It is translated as CASSFPTGGSEKLFF.

The chain carries TRBV28 and TRBJ2-2; TRBD1 matches 7 bases. The J segment lost 4 bases and the V segment lost 8 bases, leaving 4 bases of the junction unmatched. This CDR3 spans 13 amino acids. Germline CDR1 and CDR2: MDHEN and SYDVKM. Here the CDR3 reads CASRQGTTGELFF. CDR3 DNA: TGTGCCAGCCGACAGGGTACCACCGGGGAGCTGTTTTTT.

This chain uses TRBV5-1 with TRBJ2-3; D perhaps matches TRBD1 (6 bases). There are 14 residues in the CDR3. From germline, CDR1 is SGHRS and CDR2 YFSETQ. Trimming cost V 0 bases and J 3 bases, with 8 bases left between them. CDR3 coding DNA: TGCGCCAGCAGCTTGGATCAGGGGACAGATACGCAGTATTTT. This encodes CASSLDQGTDTQYF.

V gene TRBV10-2 combines with J gene TRBJ1-2; D is uncertain. V lost 2 bases and J 4 bases, leaving 8 bases between the germline ends. CDR3 size: 13 residues. Germline-derived CDR1 and CDR2 are WSHSY and SAAADI. In DNA, the CDR3 is TGCGCCAGCAGTGAGGGGCAGACCTATGGCTACACCTTC. This codes for CASSEGQTYGYTF.

The chain carries TRBV7-3 and TRBJ2-3; tentatively, D is TRBD1 or TRBD2 (5 bases each). Germline V lookup: CDR1 SGHTA, CDR2 FQGTGA. The CDR3 sequence is 17 residues long. Trimming took 4 bases from V and 4 from J, leaving 21 bases between them. CDR3 region: CASSSGPTRVFADTQYF. The DNA for the CDR3 is TGTGCCAGCAGCTCGGGACCTACACGGGTGTTTGCAGATACGCAGTATTTT.

DNA for the CDR3: TGCGCCAGCAGCTTCGATTCAGATACGCAGTATTTT. Translating gives CASSFDSDTQYF. The chain carries TRBV5-1 and TRBJ2-3; no clear D gene. The ends were cut back, 2 bases at V and 4 bases at J, with 5 bases in the middle. This CDR3 has 12 amino acids. Germline lookup yields CDR1 SGHRS and CDR2 YFSETQ. Filled out from reference TRBV5-1 and TRBJ2-3, the complete variable domain reads KAGVTQTPRYLIKTRGQQVTLSCSPISGHRSVSWYQQTPGQGLQFLFEYFSETQRNKGNFPGRFSGRQFSNSRSEMNVSTLELGDSALYLCASSFDSDTQYFGPGTRLTVL.

V and J are TRBV10-2 and TRBJ2-3; D is unresolved. Germline V gives CDR1 WSHSY, CDR2 SAAADI. Trimming shortened V by 8 bases and J by 5 bases, and 17 bases separated the two germline ends. This CDR3 comprises 14 residues. The CDR3 DNA reads TGCGCCAGCCGCAAGACGCTAGTTGGAGATACGCAGTATTTT. It specifies CASRKTLVGDTQYF.